This T cell receptor (beta chain) was captured by sequencing in a study of T cells in Graves' hyperthyroidism and ophthalmopathy. Trimming took off 4 bases at V and 3 bases at J, with 19 bases between the two ends. This CDR3 is built from 16 residues. Per the germline V gene, CDR1 is MNHEY and CDR2 is SVGEGT. The source material, RNA transcripts, was used to amplify TCR beta CDR3 regions. With the HTBI primer set, the TCR CDR3 went through a first round of RT-PCR. TCRdb passed the multiplex PCR reads through MiXCR, listing each CDR3 protein once. Here the sample spans 300,000 to 450,000 distinct CDR3 sequences, 20% to 30% being singletons. Newly diagnosed patients aged 18 to 65 had hyperthyroidism of under 2 months' duration.

The sequencing input was blood. The rearrangement joins TRBV6-2 or TRBV6-3 to TRBJ2-7; weak D call: TRBD2 (6 bases). The receptor's source is a man aged 50-59 years with Graves' hyperthyroidism. CDR3 loop: CASSSGFGGANYEQYF. The CDR3 DNA reads TGTGCCAGCAGTTCCGGGTTTGGCGGGGCTAACTACGAGCAGTACTTC.